This T cell receptor (beta chain) originates from a study of blood T cell repertoires in COVID-19 (dated by TCRdb to between 2020 and 2021). At the level of the whole study: The collaborator samples originated in the United States, Italy and Spain and spanned the acute and convalescent phases of COVID-19. The material from the prospective study consisted of cDNA or gDNA derived from T cells, B-cell-depleted T cells, or PBMCs. Deeply sampled blood TCRbeta repertoires from subjects exposed to, actively infected with, or recovered from COVID-19 were included in the dataset. The repertoires were released in a freely available public database intended as a resource for research on the immune response to SARS-CoV-2. Samples were obtained from the ongoing ImmuneRACE study (first 160 participants) and from 1,200 or so subjects provided by 6 global collaborators. Nearly every sample came with metadata listing a de-identified subject ID, COVID-19 status, age in years and sex. Where available, HLA class I and class II types were taken from metadata supplied by the sample provider and were not determined by assay-based typing. Broad study findings and their caveats: The quantity of clinical and demographic metadata differed by source and by participant and was supplied without curation.

Based on the germline V gene, the CDR1 and CDR2 sequences are SGHRS and YFSETQ. The cysteine opens and the phenylalanine closes a CDR3 of 15 amino acids. The sequence is cut down to CDR3 DNA, 45 bases in frame from base 1. At the junction V is shortened by 0 bases and J by 4 bases, with 14 bases in between. TCRbeta CDR3 regions were amplified from genomic DNA by means of the immunoSEQ Assay, a bias-controlled multiplex PCR. Processing in the source paper ran as follows. Nucleated cell counts per sample were estimated from amplification of reference gene primers within the assay. To quantify the absolute abundance of each unique TCRbeta CDR3 rearrangement, sequence reads were collapsed and filtered. For each sample, productive Simpson clonality was calculated as the square root of Simpson's diversity index across productive rearrangements. TCRdb took over this immuneACCESS table, retaining in-frame rearrangements with V and J assigned. Such tables are incomplete; in checked studies, under half of the missing clones stem from an unresolved V gene, and the remainder is unexplained. The V and J calls and the clone size are those of that table, but D and trimming were determined from the DNA. The sample table lists over 85,000 clones, 75% to 90% of them with a count of one. The top ten clones comprise about two fifths of the sample.

Collaborating institutions collected whole blood in K2EDTA tubes following their own protocols. Collaborator samples were shipped for TCRbeta analysis as frozen whole blood, isolated PBMCs, or DNA extracted from either sample type. Of note for this clone: Its antigen is currently not known. No qualities accompany the bases; no much larger clone lies one base away.

The sequence links TRBV5-1 to TRBJ2-7, and TRBD1 may be the D gene, going by 6 matching bases. This TCR was recovered from a man older than 75 with acute or convalescent COVID-19. The sample consisted of peripheral blood. The CDR3 here reads CASSLATGLRYEQYF. The nucleotide sequence reads as follows: TGCGCCAGCAGCTTGGCAACAGGGTTGAGGTACGAGCAGTACTTC.